These 8 T cell receptor beta chains share one sample of origin, sequenced in a study of CD8 T cells in Susac syndrome. RNA was extracted with the RNeasy kit, and a quantity of roughly 0.45 to 1 ug was reverse transcribed using random hexamers. Each CDR3 protein gets one entry after TCRdb re-called the immunoSEQ multiplex PCR reads with MiXCR. The table lists about 64,000 distinct CDR3 sequences, about 94% of them singletons. The sample comprised CD8+ T cells from PBMCs. The receptors were sampled from a human donor with multiple sclerosis.

This rearrangement joins TRBV7-9 to TRBJ1-5; no firm D call. This CDR3 comprises 13 residues. Trimming stripped 1 base from V and 5 bases from J, with 6 bases between. The V gene's germline CDR1 is SEHNR and CDR2 FQNEAQ (reference sequence). Here the CDR3 reads CASSLDGYQPQHF. As DNA, the CDR3 is TGTGCCAGCAGCTTAGACGGTTATCAGCCCCAGCATTTT.

This clonotype was counted only a few times. The chain employs TRBV20-1 and TRBJ2-7; TRBD2 aligns across 10 bases. The germline CDR1 and CDR2 sequences are DFQATT and SNEGSKA (reference sequence). This CDR3 contains 13 residues. Trimming at V came to 6 bases and at J to 0 bases, leaving 2 bases not matched to a gene. CDR3 amino acids: CSARTSGSYEQYF. The CDR3, as DNA: TGCAGTGCCAGGACTAGCGGCTCCTACGAGCAGTACTTC.

The chain links TRBV28 to TRBJ2-7, with D possibly TRBD1 on 6 matching bases. V lost 4 bases, J lost 2 bases, and 12 bases lay in between. Germline lookup yields CDR1 MDHEN and CDR2 SYDVKM. The CDR3 has 14 amino acids. CDR3 amino acids: CASSSTGLAYEQYF. The DNA for the CDR3 is TGTGCCAGCAGTTCAACAGGGCTCGCCTACGAGCAGTACTTC.

CDR3 sequence reads: CSVGDGSEQYF. The CDR3 region has the DNA TGCAGCGTTGGGGACGGGAGCGAGCAGTACTTC. The J gene is TRBJ2-7, the V gene TRBV29-1, with D possibly being TRBD2 (6 bases). Trimming removed 4 bases from V and 6 bases from J, with 10 bases in between. The CDR3 totals 11 residues. Germline V CDR1 and CDR2: SQVTM, ANQGSEA.

The rearrangement uses TRBV5-1 and TRBJ1-5, with D uncertain. V was pared by 1 base and J by 2 bases, with 7 bases between. Germline V gene data show CDR1 as SGHRS and CDR2 as YFSETQ. CDR3 length: 14 residues. CDR3 sequence (DNA): TGCGCCAGCAGCTTGACGTGGGGCAATCAGCCCCAGCATTTT. Its translation is CASSLTWGNQPQHF.

This chain links TRBV7-3 with TRBJ1-1; D is undetermined. In germline, CDR1 is SGHTA, CDR2 FQGTGA. The CDR3 extends over 15 amino acids. The germline V and J ends were trimmed by 5 bases and 0 bases, with 13 bases remaining between them. The CDR3 sequence: CASSPGPELNTEAFF. The CDR3 coding sequence is TGTGCCAGCAGCCCCGGACCGGAGTTGAACACTGAAGCTTTCTTT. The complete variable domain, with remaining parts taken from reference TRBV7-3 and TRBJ1-1, reads GAGVSQTPSNKVTEKGKYVELRCDPISGHTALYWYRQSLGQGPEFLIYFQGTGAADDSGLPNDRFFAVRPEGSVSTLKIQRTERGDSAVYLCASSPGPELNTEAFFGQGTRLTVV.

J is TRBJ2-7 and V is TRBV7-2; 9 bases fit TRBD1. The CDR3 spans 14 residues. Trimming cost V 4 bases and J 3 bases; bases outside gene matches: 4. In germline, CDR1 is SGHTA, CDR2 FQGNSA. The CDR3 DNA reads as TGTGCCAGCAGCTACCTGACAGGGGGCTACGAGCAGTACTTC. Its protein product is CASSYLTGGYEQYF.

The chain has TRBV6-5 and TRBJ2-5; perhaps TRBD1 as D (5 bases). The CDR3 sequence is 14 residues long. V lost 0 bases and J lost 1, with 6 bases in between. CDR1 is MNHEY, CDR2 SVGAGI, per germline. The CDR3 sequence: CASSYSGPQETQYF. The CDR3 DNA sequence: TGTGCCAGCAGTTACTCGGGGCCCCAAGAGACCCAGTACTTC.